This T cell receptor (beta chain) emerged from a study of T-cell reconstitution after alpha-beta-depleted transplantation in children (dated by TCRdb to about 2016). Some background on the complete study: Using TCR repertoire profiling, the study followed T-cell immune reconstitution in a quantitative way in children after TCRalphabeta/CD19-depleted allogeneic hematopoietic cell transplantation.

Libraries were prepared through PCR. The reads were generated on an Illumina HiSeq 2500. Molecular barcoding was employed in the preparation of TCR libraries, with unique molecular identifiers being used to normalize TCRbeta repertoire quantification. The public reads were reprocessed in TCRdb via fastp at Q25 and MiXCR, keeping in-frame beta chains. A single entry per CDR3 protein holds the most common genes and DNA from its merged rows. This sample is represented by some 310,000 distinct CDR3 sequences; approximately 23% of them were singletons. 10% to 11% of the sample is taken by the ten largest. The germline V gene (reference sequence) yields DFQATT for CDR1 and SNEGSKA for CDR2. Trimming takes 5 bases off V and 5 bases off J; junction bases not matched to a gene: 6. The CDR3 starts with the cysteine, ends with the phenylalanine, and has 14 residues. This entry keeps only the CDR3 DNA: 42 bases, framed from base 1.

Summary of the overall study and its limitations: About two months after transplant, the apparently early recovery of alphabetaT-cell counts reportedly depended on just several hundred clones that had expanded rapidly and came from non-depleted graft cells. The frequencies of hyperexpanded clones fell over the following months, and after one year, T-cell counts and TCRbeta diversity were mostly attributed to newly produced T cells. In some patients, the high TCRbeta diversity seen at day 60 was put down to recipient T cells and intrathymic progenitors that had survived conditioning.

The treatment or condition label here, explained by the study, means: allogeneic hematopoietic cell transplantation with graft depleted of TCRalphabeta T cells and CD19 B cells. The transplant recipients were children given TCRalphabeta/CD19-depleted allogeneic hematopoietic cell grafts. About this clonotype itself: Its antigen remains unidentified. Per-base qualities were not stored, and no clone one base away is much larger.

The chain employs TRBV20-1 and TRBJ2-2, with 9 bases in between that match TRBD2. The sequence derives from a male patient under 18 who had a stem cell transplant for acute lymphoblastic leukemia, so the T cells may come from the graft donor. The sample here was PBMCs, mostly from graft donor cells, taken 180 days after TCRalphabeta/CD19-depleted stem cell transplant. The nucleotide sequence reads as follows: TGCAGTGCTTTAGCGGGAGTCAGGACCGGGGAGCTGTTTTTT. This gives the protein CSALAGVRTGELFF.